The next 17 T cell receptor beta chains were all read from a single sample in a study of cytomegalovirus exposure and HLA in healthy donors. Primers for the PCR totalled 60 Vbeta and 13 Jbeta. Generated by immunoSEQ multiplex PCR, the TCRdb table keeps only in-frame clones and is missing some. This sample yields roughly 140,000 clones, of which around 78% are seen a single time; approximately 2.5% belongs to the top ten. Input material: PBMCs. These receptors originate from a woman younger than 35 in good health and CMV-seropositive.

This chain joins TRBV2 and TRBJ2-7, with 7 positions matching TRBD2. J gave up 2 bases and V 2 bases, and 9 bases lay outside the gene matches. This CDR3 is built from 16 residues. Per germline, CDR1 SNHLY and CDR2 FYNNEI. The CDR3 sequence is CASSERSGALAYEQYF. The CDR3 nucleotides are TGTGCCAGCAGTGAAAGGAGCGGGGCCTTAGCCTACGAGCAGTACTTC.

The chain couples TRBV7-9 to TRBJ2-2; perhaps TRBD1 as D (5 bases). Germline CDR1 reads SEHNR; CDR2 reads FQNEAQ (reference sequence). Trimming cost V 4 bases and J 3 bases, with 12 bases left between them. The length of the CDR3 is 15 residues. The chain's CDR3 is CASSSKGWDTGELFF. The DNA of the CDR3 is TGTGCCAGCAGCTCAAAGGGGTGGGACACCGGGGAGCTGTTTTTT.

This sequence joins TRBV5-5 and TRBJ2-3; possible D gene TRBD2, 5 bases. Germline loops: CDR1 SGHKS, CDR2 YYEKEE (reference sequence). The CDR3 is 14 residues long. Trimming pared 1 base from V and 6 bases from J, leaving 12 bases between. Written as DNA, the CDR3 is TGTGCCAGCAGCTTGCCCAGAGGGATCGATACGCAGTATTTT. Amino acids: CASSLPRGIDTQYF.

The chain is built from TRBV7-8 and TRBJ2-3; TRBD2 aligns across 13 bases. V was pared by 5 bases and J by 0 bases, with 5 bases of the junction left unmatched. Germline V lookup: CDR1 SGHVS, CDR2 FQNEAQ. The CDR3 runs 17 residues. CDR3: CASSPGTSGTSTDTQYF. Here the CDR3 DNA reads TGTGCCAGCAGCCCCGGGACTAGCGGGACTAGCACAGATACGCAGTATTTT.

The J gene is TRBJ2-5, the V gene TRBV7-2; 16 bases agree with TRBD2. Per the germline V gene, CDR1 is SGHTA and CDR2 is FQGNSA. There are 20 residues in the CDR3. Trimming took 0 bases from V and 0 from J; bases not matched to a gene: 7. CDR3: CASSLALPGLAGGDQETQYF. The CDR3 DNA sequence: TGTGCCAGCAGCTTAGCCCTCCCGGGACTAGCGGGGGGGGACCAAGAGACCCAGTACTTC.

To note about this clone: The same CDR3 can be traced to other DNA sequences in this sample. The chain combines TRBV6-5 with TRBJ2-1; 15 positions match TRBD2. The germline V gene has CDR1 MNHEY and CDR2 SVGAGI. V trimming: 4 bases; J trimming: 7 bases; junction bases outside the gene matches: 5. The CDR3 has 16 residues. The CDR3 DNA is TGTGCCAGCAGTTTGGGACTAGCGGGGGGAGGGAATGAGCAGTTCTTC. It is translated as CASSLGLAGGGNEQFF.

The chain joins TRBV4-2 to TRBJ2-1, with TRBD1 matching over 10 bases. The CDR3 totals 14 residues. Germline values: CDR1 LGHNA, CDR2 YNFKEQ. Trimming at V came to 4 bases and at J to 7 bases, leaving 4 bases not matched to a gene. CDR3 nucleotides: TGTGCCAGCAGCCGTATGGGACAGGGGAATGAGCAGTTCTTC. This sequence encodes CASSRMGQGNEQFF.

The CDR3 DNA reads as TGTGCCAGCAGCTTAATGAAGGGGGACTACGAGCAGTACTTC. As protein: CASSLMKGDYEQYF. The rearrangement joins TRBV7-2 to TRBJ2-7; maybe TRBD1 (6 bases). CDR1 is SGHTA, CDR2 FQGNSA, per germline. This CDR3 is built from 14 residues. Trimming left V 2 bases short and J 3 bases short, with 11 bases between.

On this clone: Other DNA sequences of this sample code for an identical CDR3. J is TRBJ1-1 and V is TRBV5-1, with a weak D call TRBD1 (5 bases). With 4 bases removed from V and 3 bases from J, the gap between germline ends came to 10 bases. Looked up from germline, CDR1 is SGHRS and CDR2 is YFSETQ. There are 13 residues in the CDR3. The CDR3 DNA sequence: TGCGCCAGCAGCCTGGCCAGGGACACTGAAGCTTTCTTT. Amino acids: CASSLARDTEAFF.

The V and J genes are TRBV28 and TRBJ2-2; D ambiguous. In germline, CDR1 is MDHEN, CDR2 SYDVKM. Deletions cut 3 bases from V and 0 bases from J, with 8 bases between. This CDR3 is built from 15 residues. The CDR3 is CASSFSPPNTGELFF. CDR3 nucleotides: TGTGCCAGCAGTTTCTCTCCTCCGAACACCGGGGAGCTGTTTTTT.

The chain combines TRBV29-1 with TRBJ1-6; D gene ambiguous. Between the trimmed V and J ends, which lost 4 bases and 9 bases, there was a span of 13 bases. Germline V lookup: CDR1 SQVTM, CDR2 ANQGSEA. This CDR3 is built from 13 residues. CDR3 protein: CSVANGEGSPLHF. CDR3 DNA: TGCAGCGTTGCCAACGGGGAAGGTTCACCCCTCCACTTT.

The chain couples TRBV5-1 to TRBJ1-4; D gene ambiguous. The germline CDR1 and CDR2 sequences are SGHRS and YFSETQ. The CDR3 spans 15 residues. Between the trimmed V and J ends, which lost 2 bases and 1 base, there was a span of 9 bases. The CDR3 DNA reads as TGCGCCAGCAGCTTAACGCTCAGAACTAATGAAAAACTGTTTTTT. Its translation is CASSLTLRTNEKLFF. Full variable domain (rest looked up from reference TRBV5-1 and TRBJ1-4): KAGVTQTPRYLIKTRGQQVTLSCSPISGHRSVSWYQQTPGQGLQFLFEYFSETQRNKGNFPGRFSGRQFSNSRSEMNVSTLELGDSALYLCASSLTLRTNEKLFFGSGTQLSVL.

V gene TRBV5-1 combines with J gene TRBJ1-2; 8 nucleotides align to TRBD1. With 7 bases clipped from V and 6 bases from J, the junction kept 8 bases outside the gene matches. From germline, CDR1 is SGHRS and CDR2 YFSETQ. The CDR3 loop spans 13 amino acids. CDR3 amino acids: CASGEDRGNGYTF. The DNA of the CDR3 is TGCGCCAGCGGAGAAGACAGGGGAAATGGCTACACCTTC. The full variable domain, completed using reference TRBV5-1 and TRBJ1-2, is KAGVTQTPRYLIKTRGQQVTLSCSPISGHRSVSWYQQTPGQGLQFLFEYFSETQRNKGNFPGRFSGRQFSNSRSEMNVSTLELGDSALYLCASGEDRGNGYTFGSGTRLTVV.

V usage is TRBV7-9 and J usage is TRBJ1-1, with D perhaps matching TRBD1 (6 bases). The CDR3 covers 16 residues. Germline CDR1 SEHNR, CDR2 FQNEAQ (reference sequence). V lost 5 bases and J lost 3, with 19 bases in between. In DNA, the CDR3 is TGTGCCAGCAGCCCAACGGGGGGGCAGAGGGACACTGAAGCTTTCTTT. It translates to CASSPTGGQRDTEAFF.

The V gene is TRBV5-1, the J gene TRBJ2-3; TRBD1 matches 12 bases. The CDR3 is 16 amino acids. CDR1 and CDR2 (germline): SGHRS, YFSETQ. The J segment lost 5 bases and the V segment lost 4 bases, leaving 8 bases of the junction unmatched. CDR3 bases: TGCGCCAGCAGCACCGGGACAGGGGGCATAGAAGATACGCAGTATTTT. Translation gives CASSTGTGGIEDTQYF.

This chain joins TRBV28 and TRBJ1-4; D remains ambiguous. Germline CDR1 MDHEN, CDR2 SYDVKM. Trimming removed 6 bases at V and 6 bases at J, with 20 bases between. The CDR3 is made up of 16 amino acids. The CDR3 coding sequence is TGTGCCAGCAGACCTCTTTCCTCGGGTCTCGATGAAAAACTGTTTTTT. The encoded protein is CASRPLSSGLDEKLFF.

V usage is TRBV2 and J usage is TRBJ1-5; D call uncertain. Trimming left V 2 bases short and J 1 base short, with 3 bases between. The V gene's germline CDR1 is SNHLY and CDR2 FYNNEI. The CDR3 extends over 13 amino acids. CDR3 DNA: TGTGCCAGCAGTGAACTCAGCAATCAGCCCCAGCATTTT. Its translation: CASSELSNQPQHF.